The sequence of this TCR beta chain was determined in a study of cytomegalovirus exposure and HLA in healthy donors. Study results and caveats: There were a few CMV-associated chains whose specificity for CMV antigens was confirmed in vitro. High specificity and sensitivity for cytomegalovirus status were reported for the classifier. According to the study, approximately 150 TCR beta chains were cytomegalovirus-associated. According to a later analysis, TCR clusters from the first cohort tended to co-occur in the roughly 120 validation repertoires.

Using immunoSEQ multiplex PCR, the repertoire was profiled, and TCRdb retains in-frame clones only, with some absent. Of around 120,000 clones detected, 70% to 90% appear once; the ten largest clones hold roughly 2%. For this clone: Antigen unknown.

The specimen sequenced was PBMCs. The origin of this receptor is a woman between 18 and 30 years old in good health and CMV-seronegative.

CDR3 region: CASSLVWQGAGEQFF. Written as DNA, the CDR3 is TGCGCCAGCAGCTTGGTGTGGCAGGGTGCCGGGGAGCAGTTCTTC. The chain uses TRBV5-1 and TRBJ2-1, with TRBD1 as a possible D gene (5 bases). Per the germline V gene, CDR1 is SGHRS and CDR2 is YFSETQ. This CDR3 has 15 residues. V gave up 0 bases and J gave up 10 bases, with 17 bases separating them.